The rows below give T cell receptor beta chains drawn from one sample of a study of blood T cell repertoires in COVID-19. Repertoires were generated with immunoSEQ multiplex PCR, while TCRdb's copy carries only in-frame clones and drops some. The sample consists of roughly 99,000 clones, roughly 90% of them appearing once. The sequencing input was peripheral blood. The receptors originated from a man between 40 and 49 years old with active or convalescent COVID-19. The CDR3 runs from the conserved cysteine through the conserved F or W.

v_call,cdr3_aa
TRBV18,CASSPIPGLAAYNEQFF
TRBV6-5,CASSYSRRGDGYTF
TRBV3-1/TRBV3-2,CASSQRGQGPGENIQYF
TRBV5-4,CASSLDSGGYEQYF
TRBV5-1,CASSVAGSHTDTQYF
TRBV28,CASRPGQGNYGYTF
TRBV13,CASSLGTLGSGRMTYEQYF
TRBV18,CASSPLGIGNQPQHF
TRBV9,CASSVEESNQPQHF
TRBV11-2,CASSSYHSSYNEQFF
TRBV5-8,CASSRWQGALETQYF
TRBV4-3,CASSPQGPSANSPLHF
TRBV2,CASSAATGARNSPLHF
TRBV27,CASTSRGRTYEQYF
TRBV25-1,CASIGEGTGNTIYF
TRBV19,CASSFRLTNTEAFF
TRBV7-9,CASSQSEQFF
TRBV2,CASRNRVFVSPLHF
TRBV30,CAWSGEYTEAFF
TRBV5-1,CASSPRDFNQPQHF
TRBV6-6,CASSPGQVNYGYTF
TRBV6-5,CASSWRGGPRDTQYF
TRBV20-1,CSGSQGTEAFF